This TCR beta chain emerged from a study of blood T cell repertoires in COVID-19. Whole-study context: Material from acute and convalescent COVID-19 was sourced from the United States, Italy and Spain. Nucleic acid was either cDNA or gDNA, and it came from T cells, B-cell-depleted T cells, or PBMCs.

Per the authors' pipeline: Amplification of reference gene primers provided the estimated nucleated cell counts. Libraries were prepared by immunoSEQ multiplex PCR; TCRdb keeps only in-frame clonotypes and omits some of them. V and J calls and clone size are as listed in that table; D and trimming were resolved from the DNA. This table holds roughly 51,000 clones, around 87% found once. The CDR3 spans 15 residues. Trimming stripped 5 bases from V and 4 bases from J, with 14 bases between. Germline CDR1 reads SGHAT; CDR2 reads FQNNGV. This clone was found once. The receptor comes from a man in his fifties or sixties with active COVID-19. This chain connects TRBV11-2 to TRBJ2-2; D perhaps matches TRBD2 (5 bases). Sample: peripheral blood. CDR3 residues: CASSRGLSFTGELFF. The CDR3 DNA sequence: TGTGCCAGCAGCCGCGGGCTTAGCTTCACCGGGGAGCTGTTTTTT.